The 17 T cell receptor beta chains presented below share a single source sample, sequenced in a study of T-cell reconstitution after alpha-beta-depleted transplantation in children. It was with unique molecular identifiers that the TCRbeta library was prepared. TCRdb reprocessed the PCR reads with MiXCR, giving one entry per CDR3 protein. The table lists 450,000 to 700,000 distinct CDR3 sequences, over 25% of them singletons. Specimen: PBMCs, collected before TCRalphabeta/CD19-depleted stem cell transplant. These receptors were collected from a boy under two years old with Wiskott-Aldrich syndrome, due to receive a stem cell transplant.

The J gene is TRBJ1-2, the V gene TRBV12-3 or TRBV12-4; TRBD1 might be the D (6 bases). V dropped 5 bases and J dropped 4 bases, with 11 bases sitting between them. This CDR3 is 13 amino acids long. In DNA form, the CDR3 reads TGTGCCAGCAGTCAGACAGGAGTCTATGGCTACACCTTC. Protein product: CASSQTGVYGYTF.

The rearrangement joins TRBV20-1 to TRBJ1-5; D not resolved. The V and J ends lost 6 bases and 1 base respectively, with 19 bases between them. Germline V gene sequence: CDR1 DFQATT, CDR2 SNEGSKA (reference sequence). This CDR3 spans 16 amino acids. DNA for the CDR3: TGCAGTGCCCGCCCCCCAGTGGGCGGGAGCAATCAGCCCCAGCATTTT. This translates into CSARPPVGGSNQPQHF.

This chain links TRBV10-3 with TRBJ1-5; D perhaps matches TRBD1 (5 bases). Germline V CDR1 and CDR2: ENHRY, SYGVKD. V lost 4 bases, J lost 4 bases, and 8 bases lay in between. This CDR3 spans 13 amino acids. In nucleotides, the CDR3 is TGTGCCATCAGTGGACAGCCAAATCAGCCCCAGCATTTT. It codes for CAISGQPNQPQHF.

There are a few counts of this clonotype. The chain links TRBV10-3 to TRBJ2-7; weak D call: TRBD1 (5 bases). Trimming left V 6 bases short and J 6 bases short, with 18 bases between. Germline CDR1 ENHRY, CDR2 SYGVKD. This CDR3 spans 14 amino acids. The CDR3, as DNA: TGTGCCATCAGGGGCCTCATGGGGCAAGGCGAGCAGTACTTC. Translated, it gives CAIRGLMGQGEQYF.

The chain recombines TRBV7-2 with TRBJ2-1, with D unresolved. This CDR3 has 14 amino acids. From germline, CDR1 is SGHTA and CDR2 FQGNSA. The V end was cut by 2 bases, the J end by 9 bases, with 14 bases between. CDR3 bases: TGTGCCAGCAGCTTACCTGGCAGGCCCTTTGAGCAGTTCTTC. Translating it yields CASSLPGRPFEQFF. Filled out from reference TRBV7-2 and TRBJ2-1, the complete variable domain reads GAGVSQSPSNKVTEKGKDVELRCDPISGHTALYWYRQSLGQGLEFLIYFQGNSAPDKSGLPSDRFSAERTGGSVSTLTIQRTQQEDSAVYLCASSLPGRPFEQFFGPGTRLTVL.

This clonotype was seen more than once but under ten times. The rearrangement joins TRBV29-1 to TRBJ2-1; weak D call: TRBD1 (6 bases). Germline CDR1 SQVTM, CDR2 ANQGSEA. V was clipped by 3 bases and J by 12 bases, with 21 bases between them. The CDR3 has 14 residues. The CDR3 coding sequence is TGCAGCGTTGAGAGGGGGACAAAAAAGTCGGGGCAGTTCTTC. Encoded protein: CSVERGTKKSGQFF.

This sequence joins TRBV4-1 and TRBJ2-1; 11 bases are shared with TRBD2. Per the germline V gene, CDR1 is MGHRA and CDR2 is YSYEKL. The CDR3 extends over 15 amino acids. V lost 6 bases, J lost 2 bases, and 3 bases stayed unmatched. The CDR3 nucleotides read TGCGCCAGCAGTAAACTAGCGGGAGCCTACAATGAGCAGTTCTTC. Translation: CASSKLAGAYNEQFF.

The J gene is TRBJ2-3, the V gene TRBV20-1; D is uncertain. The CDR3 has 10 amino acids. CDR1 is DFQATT and CDR2 is SNEGSKA in the germline V gene (reference sequence). V lost 5 bases and J lost 4, with 4 bases in between. The CDR3 DNA reads TGCAGTGCTGTAGCAGATACGCAGTATTTT. Protein product: CSAVADTQYF.

This clonotype has just a few counts. CDR3 bases: TGTGCCAGCAGCTTAAACCGGGAGGGGGGAGATACGCAGTATTTT. Translated, it gives CASSLNREGGDTQYF. J is TRBJ2-3 and V is TRBV7-2; 8 bases align to TRBD2. CDR1 is SGHTA and CDR2 is FQGNSA in the germline V gene. The CDR3 consists of 15 residues. The ends lost 2 bases at V and 5 bases at J; junction bases unmatched: 6.

This chain uses TRBV5-1 with TRBJ2-3; the match to TRBD2 covers 11 bases. The CDR3 is made up of 17 amino acids. The germline V gene encodes CDR1 SGHRS and CDR2 YFSETQ. V dropped 2 bases and J dropped 6; count of bases not matched to a gene: 11. The DNA of the CDR3 is TGCGCCAGCAGCTTAGGGTCACTAGCGGGAGCATGGGATACGCAGTATTTT. This sequence encodes CASSLGSLAGAWDTQYF. Full variable domain (rest looked up from reference TRBV5-1 and TRBJ2-3): KAGVTQTPRYLIKTRGQQVTLSCSPISGHRSVSWYQQTPGQGLQFLFEYFSETQRNKGNFPGRFSGRQFSNSRSEMNVSTLELGDSALYLCASSLGSLAGAWDTQYFGPGTRLTVL.

The chain combines TRBV29-1 with TRBJ2-1; 7 bases map to TRBD2. This CDR3 contains 13 residues. With V trimmed by 5 bases and J by 8 bases, 9 bases remained unmatched. Germline lookup yields CDR1 SQVTM and CDR2 ANQGSEA. CDR3 nucleotide sequence: TGCAGCGTTTGGGCTAGCGGATGGGATGAGCAGTTCTTC. This sequence encodes CSVWASGWDEQFF.

The chain uses TRBV11-2 and TRBJ2-5; D unresolved. The CDR3 is 16 amino acids. V lost 5 bases to trimming and J lost 1 base, with 17 bases between them. The germline gives CDR1 SGHAT, CDR2 FQNNGV. CDR3 nucleotide sequence: TGTGCCAGCAGCCCAAGTTTTACAGCCTCCCAAGAGACCCAGTACTTC. Translated, it gives CASSPSFTASQETQYF.

A few counts support this clonotype. The chain has TRBV24-1 and TRBJ2-7; D is unresolved. Germline CDR1 reads KGHDR; CDR2 reads SFDVKD. CDR3 length equals 14 residues. Trimming removed 4 bases at V and 2 bases at J, with 11 bases between. CDR3 sequence (DNA): TGTGCCACCAGTGACCCTGGACGGCCCTACGAGCAGTACTTC. Encoded protein: CATSDPGRPYEQYF.

This clonotype has a handful of counts. The chain combines TRBV12-3 or TRBV12-4 with TRBJ2-3; D possibly corresponds to TRBD2 (5 bases). Between the trimmed V and J ends, which lost 6 bases and 5 bases, there was a span of 21 bases. CDR3 length: 16 residues. The CDR3 reads CASSYPRAPLGDTQYF. The CDR3 nucleotides are TGTGCCAGCAGCTACCCGAGGGCACCCCTAGGAGATACGCAGTATTTT.

The rearrangement joins TRBV12-3 or TRBV12-4 to TRBJ2-3; D is undetermined. The ends were cut back, 1 base at V and 5 bases at J, with 4 bases in the middle. This CDR3 region has 12 residues. The DNA of the CDR3 is TGTGCCAGCAGTTTAGGTCAAGATACGCAGTATTTT. Protein sequence: CASSLGQDTQYF.

The chain couples TRBV10-3 to TRBJ2-1; 9 bases map to TRBD1. This CDR3 comprises 15 residues. Germline V gene data show CDR1 as ENHRY and CDR2 as SYGVKD. The trim removed 3 bases at V and 7 bases at J, leaving 7 bases unmatched. The CDR3 reads CAISEGTGIVNEQFF. The DNA for the CDR3 is TGTGCCATCAGTGAAGGGACAGGGATCGTGAATGAGCAGTTCTTC.

This chain joins TRBV20-1 and TRBJ2-2; D is uncertain. The CDR3 runs 15 residues. V was trimmed by 2 bases and J by 5 bases, leaving 15 bases between them. Germline-derived CDR1 and CDR2 are DFQATT and SNEGSKA (reference sequence). CDR3 nucleotide sequence: TGCAGTGCTAGACAGTCGAAAAGCAGTACCGGGGAGCTGTTTTTT. Translating it yields CSARQSKSSTGELFF.